The clone carrying this TCR beta chain was observed many times. The antigen is unknown. The sample is drawn from a study of T-cell memory formation after mild COVID-19. Whole-study context: For the most part, TCR clusters were specific to one donor. Study findings and constraints: Memory cells collected pre-infection included some clones that later responded, suggesting cross-reactive memory joined. CD8+ contracting clones occupied EMRA, while CD4+ ones occupied mainly CM and EM.

With 4 bases clipped from V and 3 bases from J, the junction kept 6 bases outside the gene matches. The CDR3 consists of 15 residues. Germline loops: CDR1 SGHRS, CDR2 YFSETQ. Each CDR3 protein is one row after TCRdb ran MiXCR on the 5' RACE reads. This table has fewer than 700,000 distinct CDR3 sequences, roughly a fifth appearing once. The chain has TRBV5-1 and TRBJ2-3; 9 bases are shared with TRBD2. The receptor was derived from an adult woman who had mild COVID-19 (a few samples of this study predate the infection). Cell type and time point are not known. Sequenced input: PBMCs or a T cell subset sorted from them (not recorded which). The CDR3: CASSQAGLATDTQYF. In DNA, the CDR3 is TGCGCCAGCAGCCAAGCGGGACTAGCTACAGATACGCAGTATTTT.